The 5 T cell receptor beta chains below come from one sample, sequenced in a study of CD8+CD57+ T cells in acquired aplastic anemia. Profiling of TCR beta VDJ combinations and CDR3 sequences used genomic DNA as template. TCRdb called the reads again in MiXCR, with one record for every CDR3 protein. Among some 120,000 distinct CDR3 sequences listed, around 48% were seen once. The specimen was sorted CD4+, CD8+, or CD8+CD57+ T cells (not recorded which) from PBMCs. Receptors were obtained from a human donor in good health, serving as a control.

The CDR3 coding sequence is TGCGCCAGCAAGGCAACAGATCCGGACGAGCAGTACTTC. It translates to CASKATDPDEQYF. V gene TRBV10-2 combines with J gene TRBJ2-7; D is uncertain. Germline assignment: CDR1 WSHSY and CDR2 SAAADI. Trimming took 7 bases from V and 5 from J, leaving 15 bases between them. The length of the CDR3 is 13 residues.

The chain couples TRBV20-1 to TRBJ2-7, with TRBD2 matching over 16 bases. There are 14 residues in the CDR3. V lost 7 bases and J lost 4; bases outside the gene matches: 4. CDR1 is DFQATT and CDR2 is SNEGSKA in the germline V gene (reference sequence). CDR3 protein: CSVGTSGGAYEQYF. The CDR3 coding sequence is TGCAGTGTCGGGACTAGCGGGGGGGCTTACGAGCAGTACTTC.

As concerns this clonotype: Here the CDR3 omits its conserved ending phenylalanine or tryptophan, so a read error is the likely source. The chain joins TRBV25-1 to TRBJ2-3, with TRBD2 matching 7 bases. The germline CDR1 and CDR2 sequences are MGHDK and SYGVNS. The CDR3 sequence is 16 residues long. V was clipped by 5 bases and J by 1 base; unmatched bases: 9. The CDR3 sequence: CASSKSSSGGTDTQYI. The DNA of the CDR3 is TGTGCCAGCAGTAAATCCTCAAGCGGGGGCACAGATACGCAGTATATT.

Ten or more counts support this clonotype. The CDR3: CASSRDGVAGAQETQYF. The CDR3 DNA reads TGTGCCAGTAGTAGAGACGGGGTAGCGGGGGCCCAAGAGACCCAGTACTTC. The V and J genes are TRBV19 and TRBJ2-5; 9 nucleotides agree with TRBD2. V dropped 4 bases and J dropped 1; count of bases not matched to a gene: 10. CDR3 length equals 17 residues. CDR1 is LNHDA and CDR2 is SQIVND in the germline V gene (reference sequence).

This chain links TRBV10-3 with TRBJ1-5; 8 bases align to TRBD1. Germline trimming cut 11 bases from V and 7 bases from J; bases unmatched to any gene: 10. This CDR3 spans 13 amino acids. CDR1 and CDR2 (germline): ENHRY, SYGVKD. The CDR3, as DNA: TGTGCCTCGAATAATTGGGACAGGCAGCCCCAGCATTTT. This encodes CASNNWDRQPQHF.